This T cell receptor (beta chain) was captured by sequencing in a study of graft-versus-host responses after intestinal transplantation. Study information: Anti-thymocyte globulin induction was given to all recipients, followed by tacrolimus and steroids for around three years. Findings of the study overall: Allografts carried high graft-versus-host to host-versus-graft clonal ratios in patients having graft-donor T cell macrochimerism.

TCRdb's copy holds only in-frame clones and misses some; the assay was immunoSEQ multiplex PCR. Here the sample spans some 96,000 clones, roughly 90% being singletons. Looked up from germline, CDR1 is MNHNY and CDR2 is SVGAGI (reference sequence). With 7 bases clipped from V and 6 bases from J, the junction kept 14 bases outside the gene matches. This CDR3 has 15 amino acids. With respect to this clone: Its antigen is unidentified.

V usage is TRBV6-6 and J usage is TRBJ1-2, with 7 bases lining up with TRBD1. The specimen was PBMCs, collected about 450 days after intestinal transplant. This receptor was obtained from a human patient who received an intestinal transplant, so some T cells may come from the graft donor. CDR3 sequence: CASTTSRGFLDGYTF. In DNA, the CDR3 is TGTGCCAGCACCACTTCCAGGGGGTTCTTAGATGGCTACACCTTC.